This T cell receptor (beta chain) was obtained from a study of blood T cell repertoires in COVID-19. In the study overall: Italy, Spain and the United States were the sources of the convalescent and acute COVID-19 samples. Sample material is recorded as cDNA or gDNA derived from T cells, B-cell-depleted T cells, or PBMCs.

Trimming removed 5 bases from V and 4 bases from J, with 17 bases in between. The CDR3 runs to 16 residues. Germline CDR1 reads MNHEY; CDR2 reads SMNVEV (reference sequence). Original methodology: Researchers report that nucleated cell counts were estimated from reference gene primer amplification. The protocol was immunoSEQ multiplex PCR, while the TCRdb copy is restricted to in-frame clones and leaves out a portion. D and trimming were read from the DNA, whereas the V and J calls and clone size are those reported in that table. Among tens of thousands of clones listed, 80% to 90% were seen once. V and J are TRBV27 and TRBJ1-4; D uncertain. The sample consisted of peripheral blood. This clonotype was sampled from a man in his sixties with acute or convalescent COVID-19. Written as DNA, the CDR3 is TGTGCCAGCAGTCCGGGTTTGTTAGAAAGTAATGAAAAACTGTTTTTT. This codes for CASSPGLLESNEKLFF.